This T cell receptor beta chain was captured by sequencing in a study of CD8+ T cells in alopecia areata. About the study: Approximately 6-11-week-old female C3H/HeJ mice were grafted with skin from spontaneously alopecic 6-12-month-old C3H/HeJ graft donors.

Points from the study as a whole: Affected scalp, especially in alopecia totalis/universalis, had a higher clonality than normal scalp did. TCR sharing was clearer in mice than between patients, perhaps partly owing to patient HLA diversity. Normal skin's resident alphabeta T cells are sequenced alongside lesional scalp T cells.

Germline V gene data show CDR1 as NNHDY and CDR2 as SYVADS. The CDR3 contains 15 residues. V lost 0 bases and J lost 0, with 9 bases in between. Using CD4, CD8alpha, NKG2D, NKG2ACE and other markers, pooled cutaneous lymph node cells were sorted. This clone was counted many times. The antigen is not known. The gene symbols are mouse symbols. The read falls 4 residues short of the CDR3 end, and the missing part is taken from the germline J gene. Once RNA had been extracted, it was reverse transcribed into cDNA to act as the sequencing template. TCRdb keeps only in-frame clones here, not all; method: immunoSEQ multiplex PCR. The repertoire consists of about 18,000 clones, none detected only once.

V is TRBV13-3 and J is TRBJ1-2, with D unclear. The sequencing sample was made of CD8+ T cells sorted from a lymph node. This receptor was obtained from a C3H/HeJ mouse with alopecia areata. The strain's MHC: H2-k. The CDR3 reads CASSDASTANSDYTF. Partial CDR3 DNA: TGTGCCAGCAGTGATGCATCAACAGCAAACTCC.